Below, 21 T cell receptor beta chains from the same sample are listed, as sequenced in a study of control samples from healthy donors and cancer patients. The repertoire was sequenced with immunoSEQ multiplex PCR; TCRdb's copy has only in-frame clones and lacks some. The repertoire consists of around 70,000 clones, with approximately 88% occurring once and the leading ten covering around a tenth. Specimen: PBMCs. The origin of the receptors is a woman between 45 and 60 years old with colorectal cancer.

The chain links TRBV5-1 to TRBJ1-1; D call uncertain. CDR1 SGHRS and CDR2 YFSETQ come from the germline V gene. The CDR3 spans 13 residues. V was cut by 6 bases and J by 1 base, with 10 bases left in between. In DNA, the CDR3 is TGCGCCAGCAAAGAAGAAGCGAACACTGAAGCTTTCTTT. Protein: CASKEEANTEAFF. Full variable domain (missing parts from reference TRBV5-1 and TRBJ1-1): KAGVTQTPRYLIKTRGQQVTLSCSPISGHRSVSWYQQTPGQGLQFLFEYFSETQRNKGNFPGRFSGRQFSNSRSEMNVSTLELGDSALYLCASKEEANTEAFFGQGTRLTVV.

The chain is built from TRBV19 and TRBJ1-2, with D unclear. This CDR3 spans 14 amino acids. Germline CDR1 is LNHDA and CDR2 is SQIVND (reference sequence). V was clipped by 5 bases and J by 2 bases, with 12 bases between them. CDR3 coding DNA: TGTGCCAGTAGTCTTCAGACGGGAAACTATGGCTACACCTTC. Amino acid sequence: CASSLQTGNYGYTF.

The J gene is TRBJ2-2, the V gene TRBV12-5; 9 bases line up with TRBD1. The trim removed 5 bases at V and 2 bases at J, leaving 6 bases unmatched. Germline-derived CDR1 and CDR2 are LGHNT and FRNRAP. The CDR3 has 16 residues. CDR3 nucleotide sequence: TGTGCTAGTGGTCCCCGACAGGGGGTAAACACCGGGGAGCTGTTTTTT. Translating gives CASGPRQGVNTGELFF.

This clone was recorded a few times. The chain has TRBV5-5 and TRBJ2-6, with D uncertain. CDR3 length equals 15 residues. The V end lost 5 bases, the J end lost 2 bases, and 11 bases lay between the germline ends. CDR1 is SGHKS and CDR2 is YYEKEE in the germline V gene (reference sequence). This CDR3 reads CASSLVVAGANVLTF. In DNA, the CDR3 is TGTGCCAGCAGTCTGGTGGTGGCTGGGGCCAACGTCCTGACTTTC.

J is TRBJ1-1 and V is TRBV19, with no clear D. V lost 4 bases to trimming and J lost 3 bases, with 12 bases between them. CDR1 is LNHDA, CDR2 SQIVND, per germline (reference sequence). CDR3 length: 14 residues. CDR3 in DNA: TGTGCCAGTAGTAAAGGCCATTCAGACACTGAAGCTTTCTTT. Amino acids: CASSKGHSDTEAFF.

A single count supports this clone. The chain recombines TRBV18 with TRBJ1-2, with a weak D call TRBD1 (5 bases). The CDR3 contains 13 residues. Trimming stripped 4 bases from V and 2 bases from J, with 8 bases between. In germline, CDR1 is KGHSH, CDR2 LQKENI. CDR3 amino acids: CASSQQANYGYTF. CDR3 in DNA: TGTGCCAGCTCACAACAGGCGAACTATGGCTACACCTTC.

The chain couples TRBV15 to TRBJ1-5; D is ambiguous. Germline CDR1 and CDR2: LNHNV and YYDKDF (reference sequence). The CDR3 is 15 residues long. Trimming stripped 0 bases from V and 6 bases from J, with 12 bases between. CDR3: CATSRDTGMSQPQHF. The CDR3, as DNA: TGTGCCACCAGCAGAGACACGGGGATGAGTCAGCCCCAGCATTTT.

The DNA of the CDR3 is TGTGCCATCAGTAGGGATTCAGGAACTGAAGCTTTCTTT. It codes for CAISRDSGTEAFF. V is TRBV10-3 and J is TRBJ1-1; D is unclear. V shed 5 bases and J shed 5 bases, with 12 bases lying between them. This CDR3 is built from 13 residues. Germline CDR1 is ENHRY and CDR2 is SYGVKD.

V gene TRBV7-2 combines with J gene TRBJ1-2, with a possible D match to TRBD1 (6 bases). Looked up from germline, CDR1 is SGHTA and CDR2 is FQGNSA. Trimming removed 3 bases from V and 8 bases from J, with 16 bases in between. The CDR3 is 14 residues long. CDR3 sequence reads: CASSLAGGGKGYTF. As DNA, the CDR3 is TGTGCCAGCAGCTTGGCTGGCGGGGGCAAGGGCTACACCTTC.

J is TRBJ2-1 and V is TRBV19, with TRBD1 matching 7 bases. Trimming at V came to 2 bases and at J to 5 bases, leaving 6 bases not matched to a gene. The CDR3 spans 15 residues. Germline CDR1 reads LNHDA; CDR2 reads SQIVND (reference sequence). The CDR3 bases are TGTGCCAGTAGTATACATTTACAGGGGAACAATGAGCAGTTCTTC. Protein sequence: CASSIHLQGNNEQFF.

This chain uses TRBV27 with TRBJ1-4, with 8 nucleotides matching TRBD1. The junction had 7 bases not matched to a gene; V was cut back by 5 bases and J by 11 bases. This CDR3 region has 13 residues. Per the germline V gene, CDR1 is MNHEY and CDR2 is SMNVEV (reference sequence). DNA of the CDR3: TGTGCCAGCAGTCCAGGACAGGGATGGAAACTGTTTTTT. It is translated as CASSPGQGWKLFF.

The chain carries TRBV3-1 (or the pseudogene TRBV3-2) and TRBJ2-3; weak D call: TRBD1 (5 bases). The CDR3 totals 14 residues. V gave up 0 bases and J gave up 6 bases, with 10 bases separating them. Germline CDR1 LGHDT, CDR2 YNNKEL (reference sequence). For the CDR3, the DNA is TGTGCCAGCAGCCAAGAGCAGGGTTGGGATACGCAGTATTTT. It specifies CASSQEQGWDTQYF.

The CDR3 spells CASSLGQGAGNTIYF. The CDR3 DNA is TGTGCCAGCAGCCTAGGACAGGGGGCAGGAAACACCATATATTTT. The gene calls are TRBV7-7 and TRBJ1-3; TRBD1 matches 11 bases. With 5 bases clipped from V and 4 bases from J, the junction kept 4 bases outside the gene matches. The CDR3 runs to 15 residues. The germline V gene encodes CDR1 SSHAT and CDR2 FNYEAQ (reference sequence).

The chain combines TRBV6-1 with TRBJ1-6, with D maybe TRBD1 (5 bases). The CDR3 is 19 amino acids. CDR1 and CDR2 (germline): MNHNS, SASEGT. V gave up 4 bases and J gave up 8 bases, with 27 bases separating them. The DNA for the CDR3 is TGTGCCAGCAGTGTTCAGGGTTATGGGGCAAGAGGGGCAGATTCACCCCTCCACTTT. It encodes CASSVQGYGARGADSPLHF.

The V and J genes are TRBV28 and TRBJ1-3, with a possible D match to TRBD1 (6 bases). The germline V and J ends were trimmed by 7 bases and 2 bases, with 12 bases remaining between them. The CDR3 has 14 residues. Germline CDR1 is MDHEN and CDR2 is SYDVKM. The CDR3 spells CASTSGAAGNTIYF. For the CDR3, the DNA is TGTGCCAGCACCTCGGGGGCAGCTGGAAACACCATATATTTT.

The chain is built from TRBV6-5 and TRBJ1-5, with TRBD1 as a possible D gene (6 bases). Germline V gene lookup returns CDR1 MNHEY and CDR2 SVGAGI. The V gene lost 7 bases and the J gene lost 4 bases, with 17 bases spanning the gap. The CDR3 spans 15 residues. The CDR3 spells CASMAITGRNQPQHF. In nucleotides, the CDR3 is TGTGCCAGCATGGCAATCACAGGGCGTAATCAGCCCCAGCATTTT.

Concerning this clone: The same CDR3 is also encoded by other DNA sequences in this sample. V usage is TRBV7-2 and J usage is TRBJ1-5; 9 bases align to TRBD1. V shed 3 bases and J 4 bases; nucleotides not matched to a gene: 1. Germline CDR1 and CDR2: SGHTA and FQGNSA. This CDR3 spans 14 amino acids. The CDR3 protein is CASSLDRGNQPQHF. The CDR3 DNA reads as TGTGCCAGCAGCTTGGACAGGGGAAATCAGCCCCAGCATTTT.

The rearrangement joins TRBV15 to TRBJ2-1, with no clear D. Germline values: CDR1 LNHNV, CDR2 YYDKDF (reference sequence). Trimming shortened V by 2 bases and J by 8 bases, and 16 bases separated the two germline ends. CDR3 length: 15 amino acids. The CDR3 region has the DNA TGTGCCACCAGCAGAAACCGGGCCCAATGGGATGAGCAGTTCTTC. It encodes CATSRNRAQWDEQFF.

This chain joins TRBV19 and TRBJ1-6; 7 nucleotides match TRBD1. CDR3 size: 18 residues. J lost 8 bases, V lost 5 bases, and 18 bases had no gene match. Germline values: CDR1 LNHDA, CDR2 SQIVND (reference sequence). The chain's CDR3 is CASSYNLFTGEMDSPLHF. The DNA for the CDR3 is TGTGCCAGTAGTTACAACCTCTTCACAGGGGAGATGGATTCACCCCTCCACTTT.

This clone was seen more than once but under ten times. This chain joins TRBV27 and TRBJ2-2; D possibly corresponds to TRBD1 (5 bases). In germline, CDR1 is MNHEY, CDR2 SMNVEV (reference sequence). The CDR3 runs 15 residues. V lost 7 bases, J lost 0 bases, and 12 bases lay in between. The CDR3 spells CASNDSPANTGELFF. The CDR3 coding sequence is TGTGCCAGCAATGACAGCCCCGCGAACACCGGGGAGCTGTTTTTT.

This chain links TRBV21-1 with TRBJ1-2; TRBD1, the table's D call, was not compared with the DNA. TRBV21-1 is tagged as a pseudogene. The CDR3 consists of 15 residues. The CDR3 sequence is CASSRVDRVNYGYTF. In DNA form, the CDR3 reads TGTGCCAGCAGCAGGGTAGACAGGGTTAACTATGGCTACACCTTC.